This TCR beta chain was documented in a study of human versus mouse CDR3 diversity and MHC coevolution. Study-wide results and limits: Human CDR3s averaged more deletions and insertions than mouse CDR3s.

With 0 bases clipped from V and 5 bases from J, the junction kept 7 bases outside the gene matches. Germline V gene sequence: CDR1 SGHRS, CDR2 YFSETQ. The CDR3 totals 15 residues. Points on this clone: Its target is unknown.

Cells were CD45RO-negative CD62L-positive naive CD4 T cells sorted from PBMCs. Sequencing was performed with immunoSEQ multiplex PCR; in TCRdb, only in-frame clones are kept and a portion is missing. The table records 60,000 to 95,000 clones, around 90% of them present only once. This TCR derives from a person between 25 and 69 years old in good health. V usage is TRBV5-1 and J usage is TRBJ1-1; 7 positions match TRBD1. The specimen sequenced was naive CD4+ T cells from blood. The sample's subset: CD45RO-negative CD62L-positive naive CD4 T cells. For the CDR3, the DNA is TGCGCCAGCAGCTTGGGAGCGGACAGGAAGACTGAAGCTTTCTTT. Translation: CASSLGADRKTEAFF.